The 21 T cell receptor beta chains presented below share a single source sample, sequenced in a study of blood T cell repertoires in COVID-19. Measured with immunoSEQ multiplex PCR; TCRdb has only the in-frame clones, and not every one. The sample has about 270,000 clones; roughly 86% are singletons. The sequenced material came from PBMCs or T cells enriched from blood (not recorded which). These receptors were obtained from a woman in her twenties or thirties who had recovered from COVID-19.

The rearrangement joins TRBV7-9 to TRBJ1-2; possibly TRBD1 for D (5 bases). Germline V lookup: CDR1 SEHNR, CDR2 FQNEAQ (reference sequence). The CDR3 consists of 13 residues. V lost 5 bases to trimming and J lost 3 bases, with 10 bases between them. The DNA for the CDR3 is TGTGCCAGCAGCCAAGGGACTGACTATGGCTACACCTTC. It encodes CASSQGTDYGYTF.

This chain connects TRBV6-2 or TRBV6-3 to TRBJ1-2, with 9 bases matching TRBD1. Trimming took 6 bases from V and 8 from J; bases not matched to a gene: 16. The CDR3 consists of 16 residues. Per the germline V gene, CDR1 is MNHEY and CDR2 is SVGEGT. The CDR3 DNA sequence: TGTGCCAGCAGCCCTACAGGGGGCGGACGGTCTGGGGGCTACACCTTC. Translation gives CASSPTGGGRSGGYTF.

This chain links TRBV5-1 with TRBJ2-5; TRBD2 is a possible D gene (6 bases). Germline V gene sequence: CDR1 SGHRS, CDR2 YFSETQ. V lost 2 bases, J lost 1 base, and 9 bases lay in between. This CDR3 region has 14 residues. The CDR3 DNA follows: TGCGCCAGCAGCTTCGGGGGTCCCCAAGAGACCCAGTACTTC. Translation: CASSFGGPQETQYF. The complete variable domain, with remaining parts taken from reference TRBV5-1 and TRBJ2-5, reads KAGVTQTPRYLIKTRGQQVTLSCSPISGHRSVSWYQQTPGQGLQFLFEYFSETQRNKGNFPGRFSGRQFSNSRSEMNVSTLELGDSALYLCASSFGGPQETQYFGPGTRLLVL.

The chain has TRBV6-5 and TRBJ1-6; D possibly corresponds to TRBD1 (5 bases). The CDR3 spans 15 residues. V gave up 10 bases and J gave up 7 bases, with 20 bases separating them. The germline V gene has CDR1 MNHEY and CDR2 SVGAGI. DNA for the CDR3: TGTGCCACCACGACAGTACCACTGGGGAATTCACCCCTCCACTTT. This codes for CATTTVPLGNSPLHF.

The V gene is TRBV9, the J gene TRBJ2-1, with TRBD2 as a possible D gene (5 bases). This CDR3 spans 16 amino acids. Germline-derived CDR1 and CDR2 are SGDLS and YYNGEE. V lost 3 bases to trimming and J lost 1 base, with 14 bases between them. CDR3 DNA: TGTGCCAGCAGCGCGCCCCGGAGCGGATCCTACAATGAGCAGTTCTTC. Translation gives CASSAPRSGSYNEQFF.

V usage is TRBV4-2 and J usage is TRBJ2-7; TRBD1 aligns across 9 bases. This CDR3 spans 16 amino acids. The V segment lost 4 bases and the J segment 3 bases; nucleotides outside the gene matches: 10. The germline CDR1 and CDR2 sequences are LGHNA and YNFKEQ. CDR3 DNA: TGTGCCAGCAGCCCAACAGACGGACAGGGGTTCTACGAGCAGTACTTC. Protein sequence: CASSPTDGQGFYEQYF.

Details on this clone: Compared with germline, one end of the junction differs, possibly owing to a read error. V usage is TRBV19 and J usage is TRBJ2-1; 16 bases match TRBD2. The CDR3 runs 16 residues. Germline V gene data show CDR1 as LNHDA and CDR2 as SQIVND (reference sequence). The CDR3 region is CASSILGLAGGPGIIF. CDR3 nucleotides: TGTGCCAGTAGTATATTGGGACTAGCGGGAGGGCCGGGGATAATCTTC. Full variable domain (remainder filled in from reference TRBV19 and TRBJ2-1): DGGITQSPKYLFRKEGQNVTLSCEQNLNHDAMYWYRQDPGQGLRLIYYSQIVNDFQKGDIAEGYSVSREKKESFPLTVTSAQKNPTAFYLCASSILGLAGGPGIIFGPGTRLTVL.

V gene TRBV23-1 combines with J gene TRBJ1-5; 7 bases are a match to TRBD1. TRBV23-1 is assigned to the ORF class and has an uncertain function. Trimming removed 3 bases from V and 3 bases from J; junction bases left unmatched: 11. The CDR3 contains 17 residues. DNA of the CDR3: TGCGCCAGCAGTCACAGTTACAGGGGATGGGTCAATCAGCCCCAGCATTTT. This gives the protein CASSHSYRGWVNQPQHF.

There are a few counts of this clone. The chain couples TRBV23-1 to TRBJ1-2; D uncertain. Being an ORF, TRBV23-1 has a function that is uncertain. The CDR3 is 15 amino acids. Trimming took 0 bases from V and 7 from J, leaving 15 bases between them. The CDR3 loop reads CASSQSTRSSPGYTF. DNA for the CDR3: TGCGCCAGCAGTCAATCTACCCGGAGCAGTCCTGGCTACACCTTC.

This sequence joins TRBV7-3 and TRBJ1-1; D gene ambiguous. CDR3 length equals 16 residues. Deletions cut 0 bases from V and 1 base from J, with 12 bases between. Germline CDR1 reads SGHTA; CDR2 reads FQGTGA. This CDR3 reads CASSLTPTARNTEAFF. The CDR3 DNA follows: TGTGCCAGCAGCTTAACCCCCACAGCAAGGAACACTGAAGCTTTCTTT.

The chain has TRBV27 and TRBJ2-7, with TRBD1 matching 8 bases. Germline V CDR1 and CDR2: MNHEY, SMNVEV (reference sequence). This CDR3 spans 17 amino acids. The junction had 15 bases not matched to a gene; V was cut back by 3 bases and J by 5 bases. The CDR3 bases are TGTGCCAGCAGTTTGACCCCGGCAGGGGGCTCCCGGGACGAGCAGTACTTC. Protein product: CASSLTPAGGSRDEQYF.

The count of this clone is one. The chain employs TRBV4-1 and TRBJ2-6; 11 positions agree with TRBD2. The junction had 12 bases not matched to a gene; V was cut back by 4 bases and J by 4 bases. The CDR3 spans 19 residues. Germline CDR1 is MGHRA and CDR2 is YSYEKL. The CDR3 nucleotides are TGCGCCAGCAGCCGCGAGACGGCTAGCGGGAGGAGGGGGGCCAACGTCCTGACTTTC. Translation gives CASSRETASGRRGANVLTF.

This rearrangement joins TRBV4-1 to TRBJ2-1, with 7 bases matching TRBD2. Germline trimming cut 1 base from V and 8 bases from J; bases unmatched to any gene: 5. The length of the CDR3 is 14 residues. Germline V gene data show CDR1 as MGHRA and CDR2 as YSYEKL. CDR3 nucleotides: TGCGCCAGCAGCCAAGTAGGGAGGGTAGATGAGCAGTTCTTC. As protein: CASSQVGRVDEQFF.

This clone appeared a single time. The V call is TRBV7-3, the J call TRBJ2-1; 9 positions match TRBD2. The ends lost 5 bases at V and 0 bases at J; junction bases unmatched: 2. CDR3 length equals 15 residues. Germline V CDR1 and CDR2: SGHTA, FQGTGA. The CDR3: CASSISGSSYNEQFF. In nucleotides, the CDR3 is TGTGCCAGCAGCATTAGCGGGAGCTCCTACAATGAGCAGTTCTTC.

V is TRBV9 and J is TRBJ2-3, with 8 bases matching TRBD2. The CDR3 has 17 amino acids. CDR1 and CDR2 (germline): SGDLS, YYNGEE. V shed 0 bases and J 0 bases; nucleotides not matched to a gene: 6. CDR3 sequence reads: CASSVGSGGYSTDTQYF. The CDR3 DNA reads TGTGCCAGCAGCGTAGGCAGCGGGGGCTATAGCACAGATACGCAGTATTTT. Together with reference TRBV9 and TRBJ2-3, the CDR3 gives the full variable domain: DSGVTQTPKHLITATGQRVTLRCSPRSGDLSVYWYQQSLDQGLQFLIQYYNGEERAKGNILERFSAQQFPDLHSELNLSSLELGDSALYFCASSVGSGGYSTDTQYFGPGTRLTVL.

The chain combines TRBV7-9 with TRBJ1-2; a weak D match, TRBD1 (5 bases). With 7 bases removed from V and 5 bases from J, the gap between germline ends came to 20 bases. Per the germline V gene, CDR1 is SEHNR and CDR2 is FQNEAQ (reference sequence). This CDR3 has 15 residues. Here the CDR3 DNA reads TGTGCCAGCATTTCACCCGCCAGGGTTGAGTATGGCTACACCTTC. Its protein is CASISPARVEYGYTF.

This chain uses TRBV9 with TRBJ1-6; tentatively, D is TRBD1 (6 bases). Trimming removed 4 bases from V and 8 bases from J, with 16 bases in between. CDR1 is SGDLS, CDR2 YYNGEE, per germline. The CDR3 is 15 amino acids. The CDR3 nucleotides read TGTGCCAGCAGCCCCCTCGCGGGGGCCTATTCACCCCTCCACTTT. Residues: CASSPLAGAYSPLHF.

The chain links TRBV24-1 to TRBJ1-2; 7 nucleotides agree with TRBD1. The V gene end was trimmed by 0 bases and the J gene end by 2 bases; junction bases not matched to a gene: 5. CDR1 and CDR2 (germline): KGHDR, SFDVKD. The CDR3 runs to 16 residues. CDR3 bases: TGTGCCACCAGTGATTTGAAAGGGGGCGCCAACTATGGCTACACCTTC. Translated, it gives CATSDLKGGANYGYTF.

As to this clone: One end of the junction does not line up with germline, which may come from a read error. The chain couples TRBV4-3 to TRBJ1-4; the D gene is possibly TRBD1 (6 bases). CDR1 is LGHNA, CDR2 YSLEER, per germline. The CDR3 extends over 16 amino acids. The CDR3: CASSQGADSVREKLFF. The CDR3 DNA reads as TGCGCCAGCAGTCAAGGCGCGGACAGCGTAAGGGAAAAACTGTTTTTT.

The chain couples TRBV18 to TRBJ1-1; D is uncertain. Trimming took off 4 bases at V and 5 bases at J, with 11 bases between the two ends. The CDR3 spans 13 residues. CDR1 KGHSH and CDR2 LQKENI come from the germline V gene. The CDR3 loop is CASSRGSGTEAFF. The CDR3 DNA reads TGTGCCAGCTCACGCGGTTCGGGAACTGAAGCTTTCTTT.

This chain connects TRBV5-1 to TRBJ2-2; the match to TRBD2 covers 13 bases. J gave up 0 bases and V 1 base, and 0 bases lay outside the gene matches. The CDR3 has 17 residues. In germline, CDR1 is SGHRS, CDR2 YFSETQ. The CDR3 spells CASSLTSGRANTGELFF. DNA of the CDR3: TGCGCCAGCAGCTTGACTAGCGGGAGGGCGAACACCGGGGAGCTGTTTTTT.